Sequencing of this TCR beta chain was carried out in a study of PD-L1 blockade in urothelial cancer. Study context: Chemotherapy regimens numbering 0 to 3 had been given to patients. T cell content in blood samples showed a median of about 140,000. At 3 weeks (second dose) and 6 weeks after starting treatment, blood was analyzed.

The trim removed 5 bases at V and 4 bases at J, leaving 4 bases unmatched. Germline V gene sequence: CDR1 SGHVS, CDR2 FNYEAQ. This CDR3 is 15 amino acids long. As concerns this clone: The target antigen is unknown.

TCRdb's table, derived via immunoSEQ multiplex PCR, lists solely in-frame clones and lacks some. There are some 45,000 clones in the sample; 70% to 90% occur only once, and around a quarter lies in the top ten. Sample time point: pretreatment peripheral blood. Overall study findings and caveats: Clonality of blood TCR below the median before treatment predicted better survival.

The V call is TRBV7-6, the J call TRBJ2-2, with TRBD1 identical over 10 bases. Sequencing used PBMCs, obtained around atezolizumab (anti-PD-L1) treatment. This clonotype was sampled from a donor aged 40 or older with urothelial cancer. The CDR3 region is CASSHRTGGTGELFF. CDR3 coding DNA: TGTGCCAGCAGCCACCGGACAGGGGGCACCGGGGAGCTGTTTTTT.